This TCR beta chain was documented in a study of blood T cell repertoires in COVID-19. Study-level information: PBMCs, B-cell-depleted T cells, or T cells were the source of the cDNA or gDNA that made up the material.

This clone was observed a single time. The CDR3 loop spans 15 amino acids. Per the germline V gene, CDR1 is SNHLY and CDR2 is FYNNEI. V was clipped by 0 bases and J by 7 bases, with 15 bases between them. Source study methods: Scientists estimated how many nucleated cells there were by amplifying reference gene primers. Method: immunoSEQ multiplex PCR; TCRdb's copy keeps in-frame clones and lacks some. V, J and clone size are taken as reported in that table, and D and trimming were inferred from the DNA itself. Of about 50,000 clones listed, 87% are singletons. The clonotype originates from a human donor in a cohort sampled during active COVID-19. The sequencing input was peripheral blood. The chain is built from TRBV2 and TRBJ1-2; possibly TRBD1 for D (5 bases). The CDR3 DNA is TGTGCCAGCAGTGAAGCAGGGCAGGGAAGCCGTGGCTACACCTTC. Translation gives CASSEAGQGSRGYTF. The full variable domain, rest sourced from reference TRBV2 and TRBJ1-2, is EPEVTQTPSHQVTQMGQEVILRCVPISNHLYFYWYRQILGQKVEFLVSFYNNEISEKSEIFDDQFSVERPDGSNFTLKIRSTKLEDSAMYFCASSEAGQGSRGYTFGSGTRLTVV.